Included here is one TCR beta chain sequence, with context. Its antigen is as yet unknown. The data originate from a study of T cell responses to AZD1222 COVID-19 vaccine. About the study: Second-dose timings of about 4 or about 12 weeks were pooled. Findings and caveats of the study: Donors, mostly white British, included more females; clonal diversity was possibly underestimated.

Libraries were prepared by immunoSEQ multiplex PCR; TCRdb keeps only in-frame clonotypes and omits some of them. The sample holds about 56,000 clones, 70% to 90% seen once. The receptor comes from an adult in good health. Here the sequenced sample was peripheral blood, taken on day 0 of AZD1222 vaccination.

Here the CDR3 reads CAWSEGDIWGEQYF. The CDR3 DNA reads TGTGCCTGGAGTGAAGGGGACATCTGGGGCGAGCAGTACTTC. The chain joins TRBV30 to TRBJ2-7; D perhaps matches TRBD1 (6 bases). The CDR3 runs to 14 residues. CDR1 is GTSNPN and CDR2 is SVGIG in the germline V gene (reference sequence). V lost 1 base, J lost 6 bases, and 16 bases lay in between.